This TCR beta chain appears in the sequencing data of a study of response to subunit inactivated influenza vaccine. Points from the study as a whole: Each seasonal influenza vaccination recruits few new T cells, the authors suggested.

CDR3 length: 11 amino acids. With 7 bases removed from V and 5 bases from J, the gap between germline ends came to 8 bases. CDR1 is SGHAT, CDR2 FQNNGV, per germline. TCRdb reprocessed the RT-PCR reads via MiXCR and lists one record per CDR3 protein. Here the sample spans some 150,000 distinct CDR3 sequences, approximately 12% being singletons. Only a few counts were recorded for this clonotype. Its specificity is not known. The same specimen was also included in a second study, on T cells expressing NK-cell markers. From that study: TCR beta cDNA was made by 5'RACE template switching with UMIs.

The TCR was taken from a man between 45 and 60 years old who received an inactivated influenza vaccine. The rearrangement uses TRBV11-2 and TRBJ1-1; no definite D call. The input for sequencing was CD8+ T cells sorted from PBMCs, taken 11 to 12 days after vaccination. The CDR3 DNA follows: TGTGCCAGCACGAGGGTGACTGAAGCTTTCTTT. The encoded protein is CASTRVTEAFF.